Listed here are 26 T cell receptor beta chains from one sample, sequenced in a study of siplizumab effects on memory and regulatory T cells. Profiled with immunoSEQ multiplex PCR; TCRdb holds only in-frame clones, not every one. The sample contains some 97,000 clones, about 95% of which appear only once. Input material: non-Treg CD4+ T cells sorted from blood. These receptors were collected from a human donor in good health.

The chain links TRBV25-1 to TRBJ2-7; D may be TRBD2 (5 bases). The V gene lost 3 bases and the J gene lost 2 bases, with 20 bases spanning the gap. This CDR3 region has 17 residues. Per the germline V gene, CDR1 is MGHDK and CDR2 is SYGVNS. The CDR3 region has the DNA TGTGCCAGCAGTGAGGTCGGAGGACGGGTCCACGCCTACGAGCAGTACTTC. Translated: CASSEVGGRVHAYEQYF.

J is TRBJ1-2 and V is TRBV19, with D possibly being TRBD1 (5 bases). Trimming removed 5 bases at V and 4 bases at J, with 17 bases between. Germline CDR1 is LNHDA and CDR2 is SQIVND (reference sequence). The CDR3 extends over 15 amino acids. The CDR3 loop is CASSGGDGLIYGYTF. The CDR3, as DNA: TGTGCCAGTAGTGGGGGGGACGGACTCATCTATGGCTACACCTTC.

V gene TRBV15 combines with J gene TRBJ1-1, with TRBD1 as a possible D gene (5 bases). Germline V gene data show CDR1 as LNHNV and CDR2 as YYDKDF (reference sequence). This CDR3 comprises 16 residues. V lost 8 bases to trimming and J lost 0 bases, with 19 bases between them. The CDR3 protein is CATGTNPGRVNTEAFF. The CDR3 nucleotides are TGTGCCACCGGGACTAACCCCGGACGAGTGAACACTGAAGCTTTCTTT.

This chain connects TRBV6-1 to TRBJ2-1; 10 nucleotides match TRBD2. This CDR3 has 15 amino acids. Looked up from germline, CDR1 is MNHNS and CDR2 is SASEGT. Germline trimming cut 6 bases from V and 7 bases from J; bases unmatched to any gene: 9. The DNA of the CDR3 is TGTGCCAGCAGAACTAGCGGGACCCCCCAAAATGAGCAGTTCTTC. Encoded protein: CASRTSGTPQNEQFF.

The chain has TRBV27 and TRBJ1-1; D may be TRBD1 (6 bases). CDR1 and CDR2 from the germline V gene are MNHEY and SMNVEV (reference sequence). V lost 5 bases and J 4 bases, leaving 14 bases between the germline ends. This CDR3 has 14 amino acids. The CDR3 region is CASSRRQAATEAFF. In DNA, the CDR3 is TGTGCCAGCAGTCGAAGACAGGCCGCCACTGAAGCTTTCTTT.

The rearrangement joins TRBV2 to TRBJ2-7; D may be TRBD2 (6 bases). The CDR3 extends over 14 amino acids. The germline gives CDR1 SNHLY, CDR2 FYNNEI. V lost 0 bases and J lost 5, with 11 bases in between. This CDR3 is CASSEAHRGDEQYF. For the CDR3, the DNA is TGTGCCAGCAGTGAAGCGCACCGCGGGGACGAGCAGTACTTC.

The rearrangement links TRBV5-8 to TRBJ1-5; TRBD1 agrees at 10 bases. J was trimmed by 4 bases and V by 1 base; bases with no gene match: 8. Per germline, CDR1 SGHTS and CDR2 YDEGEE. This CDR3 contains 17 residues. CDR3: CASSLIWDRGGNQPQHF. The CDR3 coding sequence is TGTGCCAGCAGCTTGATCTGGGACAGGGGAGGTAATCAGCCCCAGCATTTT.

J is TRBJ2-7 and V is TRBV2, with TRBD1 matching 10 bases. Trimming took 6 bases from V and 7 from J; bases not matched to a gene: 12. CDR1 is SNHLY and CDR2 is FYNNEI in the germline V gene. The CDR3 extends over 15 amino acids. The CDR3 is CASRTGGAGAGEQYF. The CDR3, as DNA: TGTGCCAGCAGGACAGGGGGCGCGGGGGCCGGTGAGCAGTACTTC.

CDR3 nucleotide sequence: TGTGCCAGCAGTTTACAGGTTCTTGATCACAATGAGCAGTTCTTC. Its protein is CASSLQVLDHNEQFF. The V call is TRBV28, the J call TRBJ2-1; D is unclear. V was shortened by 2 bases and J by 5 bases, with 13 bases between the two germline ends. The germline gives CDR1 MDHEN, CDR2 SYDVKM. There are 15 residues in the CDR3.

The chain employs TRBV6-5 and TRBJ1-2; D is undetermined. V gave up 0 bases and J gave up 6 bases, with 11 bases separating them. Germline V CDR1 and CDR2: MNHEY, SVGAGI. The CDR3 extends over 14 amino acids. The CDR3 DNA reads as TGTGCCAGCAGTTACTCGAATAGGGTACATGGCTACACCTTC. The encoded protein is CASSYSNRVHGYTF.

This chain joins TRBV2 and TRBJ2-3; D call uncertain. From germline, CDR1 is SNHLY and CDR2 FYNNEI. This CDR3 has 13 residues. Trimming took 5 bases from V and 3 from J, leaving 9 bases between them. The CDR3 coding sequence is TGTGCCAGCAGTTTTCAGACTACAGATACGCAGTATTTT. Amino acids: CASSFQTTDTQYF.

CDR3 in amino acids: CASSPPADTEAFF. The DNA of the CDR3 is TGTGCCAGCTCACCACCGGCGGACACTGAAGCTTTCTTT. The chain links TRBV18 to TRBJ1-1; D is unclear. The CDR3 length is 13 residues. V was pared by 0 bases and J by 3 bases, with 5 bases between. Germline CDR1 and CDR2: KGHSH and LQKENI.

This sequence joins TRBV10-1 and TRBJ2-1, with D possibly matching TRBD2 (6 bases). Trimming pared 4 bases from V and 5 bases from J, leaving 18 bases between. From germline, CDR1 is WNHNN and CDR2 SYGVQD (reference sequence). CDR3 length equals 16 residues. The chain's CDR3 is CASSASATTGDNEQFF. As DNA, the CDR3 is TGCGCCAGCAGTGCCTCTGCGACGACGGGAGACAATGAGCAGTTCTTC.

The chain has TRBV18 and TRBJ2-3; D is ambiguous. The CDR3 extends over 12 amino acids. V was shortened by 3 bases and J by 5 bases, with 6 bases between the two germline ends. Germline lookup yields CDR1 KGHSH and CDR2 LQKENI. This chain's CDR3 is CASSPLEDTQYF. The DNA for the CDR3 is TGTGCCAGCTCACCGCTTGAAGATACGCAGTATTTT.

The chain employs TRBV6-1 and TRBJ1-3, with D possibly being TRBD1 (6 bases). This CDR3 has 13 residues. Germline CDR1 is MNHNS and CDR2 is SASEGT. Trimming cost V 4 bases and J 8 bases, with 12 bases left between them. In nucleotides, the CDR3 is TGTGCCAGCAGTGTATCAAGGGGGGACACCATATATTTT. Translating it yields CASSVSRGDTIYF.

V usage is TRBV2 and J usage is TRBJ2-6; 7 bases map to TRBD1. Germline V gives CDR1 SNHLY, CDR2 FYNNEI. V was clipped by 4 bases and J by 0 bases; unmatched bases: 6. The CDR3 extends over 17 amino acids. The CDR3 bases are TGTGCCAGCAGTGTTGGGACAGCCAACTCTGGGGCCAACGTCCTGACTTTC. Translated, it gives CASSVGTANSGANVLTF.

The V gene is TRBV19, the J gene TRBJ1-5; possible D gene TRBD1, 5 bases. Germline V CDR1 and CDR2: LNHDA, SQIVND (reference sequence). Between the trimmed V and J ends, which lost 0 bases and 4 bases, there was a span of 10 bases. CDR3 size: 15 residues. The DNA of the CDR3 is TGTGCCAGTAGTATAGATCGACAGCCAAATCAGCCCCAGCATTTT. Encoded protein: CASSIDRQPNQPQHF.

V gene TRBV18 combines with J gene TRBJ2-3; D remains ambiguous. Deletions cut 2 bases from V and 0 bases from J, with 6 bases between. CDR1 is KGHSH and CDR2 is LQKENI in the germline V gene. CDR3 length equals 14 residues. CDR3 protein: CASSPVSSTDTQYF. The CDR3 nucleotides read TGTGCCAGCTCACCAGTCTCAAGCACAGATACGCAGTATTTT. Using reference TRBV18 and TRBJ2-3 for the parts outside the CDR3, the full variable domain is NAGVMQNPRHLVRRRGQEARLRCSPMKGHSHVYWYRQLPEEGLKFMVYLQKENIIDESGMPKERFSAEFPKEGPSILRIQQVVRGDSAAYFCASSPVSSTDTQYFGPGTRLTVL.

This chain joins TRBV19 and TRBJ1-5, with D unclear. This CDR3 has 14 amino acids. Trimming stripped 3 bases from V and 4 bases from J, with 10 bases between. CDR1 is LNHDA, CDR2 SQIVND, per germline (reference sequence). The CDR3 DNA reads as TGTGCCAGTAGTATTTCATCCAGAAATCAGCCCCAGCATTTT. It codes for CASSISSRNQPQHF.

The rearrangement joins TRBV5-4 to TRBJ2-2, with D possibly matching TRBD2 (5 bases). CDR1 and CDR2 (germline): SGHNT, YYREEE (reference sequence). V was shortened by 4 bases and J by 1 base, with 14 bases between the two germline ends. CDR3 length: 16 amino acids. CDR3 DNA sequence: TGTGCCAGCAGCCAAGTCGCCGGGAAGAACACCGGGGAGCTGTTTTTT. It translates to CASSQVAGKNTGELFF.

This chain joins TRBV18 and TRBJ2-1, with 12 bases aligning to TRBD2. This CDR3 region has 16 residues. J gave up 8 bases and V 4 bases, and 9 bases lay outside the gene matches. The V gene's germline CDR1 is KGHSH and CDR2 LQKENI. This chain's CDR3 is CASSLRTSGNVDEQFF. CDR3 DNA sequence: TGTGCCAGCTCACTGAGGACTAGCGGGAATGTGGATGAGCAGTTCTTC.

This clone is a singleton in its sample. The chain recombines TRBV9 with TRBJ2-3; perhaps TRBD2 as D (7 bases). There are 17 residues in the CDR3. V shed 3 bases and J shed 3 bases, with 20 bases lying between them. Per germline, CDR1 SGDLS and CDR2 YYNGEE. CDR3 DNA sequence: TGTGCCAGCAGCGCCCTACTAGCGTGGGACAAAACAGATACGCAGTATTTT. Its translation: CASSALLAWDKTDTQYF. The full variable domain, completed using reference TRBV9 and TRBJ2-3, is DSGVTQTPKHLITATGQRVTLRCSPRSGDLSVYWYQQSLDQGLQFLIQYYNGEERAKGNILERFSAQQFPDLHSELNLSSLELGDSALYFCASSALLAWDKTDTQYFGPGTRLTVL.

This clone was picked up one time. The rearrangement joins TRBV4-2 to TRBJ2-3; D possibly uses TRBD1 or TRBD2 (5 bases each). Trimming took off 2 bases at V and 10 bases at J, with 19 bases between the two ends. Germline lookup yields CDR1 LGHNA and CDR2 YNFKEQ. This CDR3 is 15 amino acids long. CDR3 residues: CASSQPGPSTVAQYF. Written as DNA, the CDR3 is TGTGCCAGCAGCCAACCGGGACCCTCGACGGTCGCGCAGTATTTT.

The chain employs TRBV7-3 and TRBJ1-2; 7 bases are shared with TRBD1. Trimming at V came to 5 bases and at J to 3 bases, leaving 3 bases not matched to a gene. CDR1 and CDR2 (germline): SGHTA, FQGTGA. The length of the CDR3 is 13 residues. The CDR3 coding sequence is TGTGCCAGCAGCCCCGGGACAGACTATGGCTACACCTTC. It specifies CASSPGTDYGYTF.

In this sample, this clone turned up once. This chain connects TRBV14 to TRBJ2-2; 7 nucleotides match TRBD1. The CDR3 has 17 amino acids. V lost 0 bases, J lost 6 bases, and 10 bases stayed unmatched. The germline gives CDR1 SGHDN, CDR2 FVKESK. The CDR3 loop is CASSQDKGALPAGELFF. CDR3 bases: TGTGCCAGCAGCCAAGATAAGGGGGCCCTACCCGCCGGGGAGCTGTTTTTT.

In its sample, this clone was seen once. V usage is TRBV7-3 and J usage is TRBJ1-1; no clear D. V was trimmed by 5 bases and J by 2 bases, leaving 9 bases between them. CDR1 is SGHTA and CDR2 is FQGTGA in the germline V gene. This CDR3 region has 13 residues. The CDR3 is CASSPHGNTEAFF. In DNA form, the CDR3 reads TGTGCCAGCAGCCCCCATGGCAACACTGAAGCTTTCTTT. Full variable domain (missing parts from reference TRBV7-3 and TRBJ1-1): GAGVSQTPSNKVTEKGKYVELRCDPISGHTALYWYRQSLGQGPEFLIYFQGTGAADDSGLPNDRFFAVRPEGSVSTLKIQRTERGDSAVYLCASSPHGNTEAFFGQGTRLTVV.